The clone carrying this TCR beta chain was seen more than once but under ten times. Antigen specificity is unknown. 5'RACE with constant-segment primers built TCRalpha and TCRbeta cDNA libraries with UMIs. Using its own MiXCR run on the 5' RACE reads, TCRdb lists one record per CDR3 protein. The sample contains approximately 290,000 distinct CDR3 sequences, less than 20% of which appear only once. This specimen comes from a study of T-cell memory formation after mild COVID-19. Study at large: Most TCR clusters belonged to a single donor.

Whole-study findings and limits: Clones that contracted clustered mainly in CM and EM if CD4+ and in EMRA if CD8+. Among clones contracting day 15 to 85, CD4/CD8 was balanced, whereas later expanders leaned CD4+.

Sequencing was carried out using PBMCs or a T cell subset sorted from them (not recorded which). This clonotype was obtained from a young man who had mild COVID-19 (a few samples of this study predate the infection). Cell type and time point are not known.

The DNA for the CDR3 is TGTGCCAGCAGTTTCGGAGAGAACAATGAGCAGTTCTTC. This sequence encodes CASSFGENNEQFF. The chain is built from TRBV12-3 or TRBV12-4 and TRBJ2-1; no clear D. This CDR3 contains 13 residues. V lost 3 bases, J lost 5 bases, and 8 bases lay in between.